The rows below give T cell receptor beta chains drawn from one sample of a study of cytomegalovirus exposure and HLA in healthy donors. Assay used: immunoSEQ multiplex PCR; TCRdb lists only in-frame clones, some missing. Of around 120,000 clones listed, 70% to 85% are singletons. Sequenced: PBMCs. The source of these receptors is a woman aged 60-75 years in good health and CMV-seropositive. Both conserved end residues are part of each CDR3. A D gene is named only where the DNA matches it firmly. Clone size is shown for a subset of rows, as once, few, many or a class of expanded clone.

v_call: TRBV12-5; d_call: NA; j_call: TRBJ2-2; clone_size: NA; cdr3_aa: CASAPGTGELFF; cdr3_nt: TGTGCTAGTGCCCCGGGAACCGGGGAGCTGTTTTTT
v_call: TRBV11-3; d_call: NA; j_call: TRBJ1-6; clone_size: NA; cdr3_aa: CASSLGRNSPLHF; cdr3_nt: TGTGCCAGCAGCTTAGGCAGGAATTCACCCCTCCACTTT
v_call: TRBV7-9; d_call: NA; j_call: TRBJ1-2; clone_size: NA; cdr3_aa: CAIRPPGPNGYTF; cdr3_nt: TGTGCCATCCGACCCCCAGGGCCCAATGGCTACACCTTC
v_call: TRBV27; d_call: NA; j_call: TRBJ2-7; clone_size: once; cdr3_aa: CASSPMAQGGGGQYF; cdr3_nt: TGTGCCAGCTCTCCTATGGCCCAGGGGGGTGGTGGGCAGTACTTC
v_call: TRBV2; d_call: NA; j_call: TRBJ1-1; clone_size: NA; cdr3_aa: CASRSRGNAEAFF; cdr3_nt: TGTGCCAGCCGATCGAGGGGGAACGCTGAAGCTTTCTTT
v_call: TRBV5-1; d_call: NA; j_call: TRBJ1-1; clone_size: NA; cdr3_aa: CASSWDAGVGTEAFF; cdr3_nt: TGCGCCAGCAGCTGGGACGCAGGGGTCGGCACTGAAGCTTTCTTT
v_call: TRBV10-3; d_call: NA; j_call: TRBJ1-6; clone_size: NA; cdr3_aa: CAISESAGAGSPLHF; cdr3_nt: TGTGCCATCAGTGAGTCAGCAGGGGCCGGTTCACCCCTCCACTTT
v_call: TRBV25-1; d_call: NA; j_call: TRBJ1-2; clone_size: NA; cdr3_aa: CASSEFQGPKDYGYTF; cdr3_nt: TGTGCCAGCAGTGAATTCCAGGGGCCGAAGGACTATGGCTACACCTTC
v_call: TRBV5-1; d_call: NA; j_call: TRBJ2-5; clone_size: NA; cdr3_aa: CASSLRPGETQETQYF; cdr3_nt: TGCGCCAGCAGCTTGCGGCCAGGTGAAACCCAAGAGACCCAGTACTTC
v_call: TRBV19; d_call: TRBD1; j_call: TRBJ2-2; clone_size: NA; cdr3_aa: CASTSGTANTGELFF; cdr3_nt: TGTGCCAGTACCTCCGGGACAGCGAACACCGGGGAGCTGTTTTTT
v_call: TRBV9; d_call: TRBD1; j_call: TRBJ1-2; clone_size: NA; cdr3_aa: CASSGGQGDGYTF; cdr3_nt: TGTGCCAGCAGCGGGGGACAGGGAGATGGCTACACCTTC
v_call: TRBV19; d_call: TRBD2; j_call: TRBJ2-3; clone_size: NA; cdr3_aa: CASSRELRLAEEYF; cdr3_nt: TGTGCCAGTAGCAGAGAACTACGACTAGCTGAGGAGTATTTT
v_call: TRBV6-4; d_call: TRBD1; j_call: TRBJ2-1; clone_size: NA; cdr3_aa: CASSVDRVGLYNEQFF; cdr3_nt: TGTGCCAGCAGTGTCGACAGGGTGGGGCTCTACAATGAGCAGTTCTTC
v_call: TRBV6-5; d_call: TRBD1; j_call: TRBJ1-2; clone_size: NA; cdr3_aa: CASSRRTGDYGYTF; cdr3_nt: TGTGCCAGCAGTAGACGGACAGGCGATTATGGCTACACCTTC
v_call: TRBV10-1; d_call: NA; j_call: TRBJ2-7; clone_size: NA; cdr3_aa: CASSESGGSYEQYF; cdr3_nt: TGCGCCAGCAGTGAGTCTGGCGGCAGCTACGAGCAGTACTTC
v_call: TRBV7-9; d_call: NA; j_call: TRBJ1-1; clone_size: NA; cdr3_aa: CASSLGGEMNTEAFF; cdr3_nt: TGTGCCAGCAGCTTAGGGGGAGAGATGAACACTGAAGCTTTCTTT
v_call: TRBV27; d_call: NA; j_call: TRBJ1-1; clone_size: NA; cdr3_aa: CASSLRGNTEAFF; cdr3_nt: TGTGCCAGCAGTTTACGGGGAAACACTGAAGCTTTCTTT
v_call: TRBV14; d_call: TRBD1; j_call: TRBJ2-7; clone_size: NA; cdr3_aa: CASSRPTGSGYEQYF; cdr3_nt: TGTGCCAGCAGCCGCCCGACAGGGTCAGGCTACGAGCAGTACTTC
v_call: TRBV2; d_call: NA; j_call: TRBJ1-1; clone_size: NA; cdr3_aa: CASSRSRWTEAFF; cdr3_nt: TGTGCCAGCAGCCGAAGTCGGTGGACTGAAGCTTTCTTT
v_call: TRBV10-1; d_call: TRBD1; j_call: TRBJ1-4; clone_size: NA; cdr3_aa: CASSVTGGRREKLFF; cdr3_nt: TGCGCCAGCAGTGTAACAGGGGGGAGGCGGGAAAAACTGTTTTTT
v_call: TRBV6-5; d_call: TRBD2; j_call: TRBJ2-4; clone_size: few; cdr3_aa: CASRGLAGGKNIQYF; cdr3_nt: TGTGCCAGCAGGGGACTAGCGGGGGGGAAAAACATTCAGTACTTC
v_call: TRBV19; d_call: NA; j_call: TRBJ1-5; clone_size: few; cdr3_aa: CASSKGGGGQPQHF; cdr3_nt: TGTGCCAGTAGTAAGGGAGGGGGAGGACAGCCCCAGCATTTT
v_call: TRBV27; d_call: NA; j_call: TRBJ1-5; clone_size: NA; cdr3_aa: CASSYGGTQPQHF; cdr3_nt: TGTGCCAGCAGTTACGGGGGGACTCAGCCCCAGCATTTT
v_call: TRBV5-8; d_call: NA; j_call: TRBJ2-3; clone_size: once; cdr3_aa: CASSFRVTTSTDTQYF; cdr3_nt: TGTGCCAGCAGCTTCAGGGTTACTACTAGCACAGATACGCAGTATTTT
v_call: TRBV7-3; d_call: TRBD1; j_call: TRBJ1-1; clone_size: NA; cdr3_aa: CASSSTTGGEAFF; cdr3_nt: TGTGCCAGCAGCTCTACTACAGGGGGCGAAGCTTTCTTT
v_call: TRBV9; d_call: NA; j_call: TRBJ2-6; clone_size: NA; cdr3_aa: CASSVVGASSGANVLTF; cdr3_nt: TGTGCCAGCAGCGTAGTAGGGGCGAGCTCTGGGGCCAACGTCCTGACTTTC
v_call: TRBV5-6; d_call: NA; j_call: TRBJ1-3; clone_size: NA; cdr3_aa: CASSSRMSGNTIYF; cdr3_nt: TGTGCCAGCAGCTCCAGGATGTCTGGAAACACCATATATTTT
v_call: TRBV19; d_call: NA; j_call: TRBJ2-2; clone_size: few; cdr3_aa: CASRLGLYAGELFF; cdr3_nt: TGTGCCAGTAGGCTGGGGCTTTACGCCGGGGAGCTGTTTTTT
v_call: TRBV6-5; d_call: NA; j_call: TRBJ1-1; clone_size: few; cdr3_aa: CASSIRENTEAFF; cdr3_nt: TGTGCCAGCAGTATCCGAGAGAACACTGAAGCTTTCTTT
v_call: TRBV10-2; d_call: TRBD2; j_call: TRBJ2-1; clone_size: once; cdr3_aa: CASSAGSGGAYNEQFF; cdr3_nt: TGCGCCAGCAGTGCGGGGAGCGGGGGGGCCTACAATGAGCAGTTCTTC
v_call: TRBV5-1; d_call: TRBD1; j_call: TRBJ2-3; clone_size: NA; cdr3_aa: CASSEKGQGVDTQYF; cdr3_nt: TGCGCCAGCAGCGAGAAGGGACAGGGGGTGGATACGCAGTATTTT
v_call: TRBV19; d_call: NA; j_call: TRBJ2-7; clone_size: NA; cdr3_aa: CASSAGISYEQYF; cdr3_nt: TGTGCCAGTAGTGCAGGGATCTCCTACGAGCAGTACTTC
v_call: TRBV5-5; d_call: NA; j_call: TRBJ1-2; clone_size: NA; cdr3_aa: CASSLTGDYGYTF; cdr3_nt: TGTGCCAGCAGCTTGACAGGAGATTATGGCTACACCTTC
v_call: TRBV6-5; d_call: NA; j_call: TRBJ1-3; clone_size: NA; cdr3_aa: CASSSAGAQTGNTIYF; cdr3_nt: TGTGCCAGCAGTTCGGCGGGGGCGCAAACTGGAAACACCATATATTTT
v_call: TRBV7-9; d_call: NA; j_call: TRBJ1-2; clone_size: NA; cdr3_aa: CASSLHREYGYTF; cdr3_nt: TGTGCCAGCAGCTTGCACAGGGAGTATGGCTACACCTTC
v_call: TRBV20-1; d_call: NA; j_call: TRBJ2-1; clone_size: NA; cdr3_aa: CSALYNEQFF; cdr3_nt: TGCAGTGCTCTATACAATGAGCAGTTCTTC
v_call: TRBV7-9; d_call: TRBD1; j_call: TRBJ1-1; clone_size: few; cdr3_aa: CASSRFKGQGFGTEAFF; cdr3_nt: TGTGCCAGCAGCCGGTTTAAGGGACAGGGGTTTGGGACTGAAGCTTTCTTT
v_call: TRBV19; d_call: NA; j_call: TRBJ1-6; clone_size: NA; cdr3_aa: CASSIQTASPLHF; cdr3_nt: TGTGCCAGTAGTATACAGACAGCTTCACCCCTCCACTTT
v_call: TRBV5-1; d_call: TRBD2; j_call: TRBJ2-1; clone_size: once; cdr3_aa: CASSLGAGGREQFF; cdr3_nt: TGCGCCAGCAGCTTGGGGGCGGGGGGGCGTGAGCAGTTCTTC
v_call: TRBV4-1; d_call: NA; j_call: TRBJ1-3; clone_size: NA; cdr3_aa: CASSQAGRRSGNTIYF; cdr3_nt: TGCGCCAGCAGCCAGGCGGGACGCAGATCTGGAAACACCATATATTTT
v_call: TRBV25-1; d_call: TRBD1; j_call: TRBJ1-4; clone_size: NA; cdr3_aa: CARGQGAGEKLFF; cdr3_nt: TGTGCCAGGGGACAGGGGGCCGGTGAAAAACTGTTTTTT
v_call: TRBV27; d_call: NA; j_call: TRBJ1-5; clone_size: NA; cdr3_aa: CASSFAGQNQPQHF; cdr3_nt: TGTGCCAGCAGTTTCGCGGGGCAAAATCAGCCCCAGCATTTT
v_call: TRBV19; d_call: NA; j_call: TRBJ2-7; clone_size: NA; cdr3_aa: CASGPAYEQYF; cdr3_nt: TGTGCCAGTGGGCCGGCGTACGAGCAGTACTTC
v_call: TRBV5-8; d_call: TRBD1; j_call: TRBJ2-7; clone_size: few; cdr3_aa: CASSSGQGNWEQYF; cdr3_nt: TGTGCCAGCAGCTCGGGACAGGGGAATTGGGAGCAGTACTTC
v_call: TRBV7-6; d_call: NA; j_call: TRBJ1-4; clone_size: NA; cdr3_aa: CASSLGTGNEKLFF; cdr3_nt: TGTGCCAGCAGCTTAGGTACAGGGAATGAAAAACTGTTTTTT
v_call: TRBV7-9; d_call: NA; j_call: TRBJ1-2; clone_size: NA; cdr3_aa: CASSSGGGYTF; cdr3_nt: TGTGCCAGCAGCTCGGGTGGCGGCTACACCTTC
v_call: TRBV5-1; d_call: NA; j_call: TRBJ1-1; clone_size: NA; cdr3_aa: CASSPAGDIGTEAFF; cdr3_nt: TGCGCCAGCAGCCCGGCAGGGGACATTGGCACTGAAGCTTTCTTT
v_call: TRBV9; d_call: TRBD1; j_call: TRBJ2-5; clone_size: few; cdr3_aa: CASSETGNLETQYF; cdr3_nt: TGTGCCAGCAGCGAGACAGGGAATCTAGAGACCCAGTACTTC
v_call: TRBV6-1; d_call: NA; j_call: TRBJ1-5; clone_size: NA; cdr3_aa: CASSGRGYSNQPQHF; cdr3_nt: TGTGCCAGCAGTGGCAGGGGTTATAGCAATCAGCCCCAGCATTTT
v_call: TRBV6-6; d_call: TRBD1; j_call: TRBJ1-1; clone_size: NA; cdr3_aa: CASSYRGHPDTEAFF; cdr3_nt: TGTGCCAGCAGTTATAGGGGGCATCCGGACACTGAAGCTTTCTTT
v_call: TRBV10-3; d_call: TRBD1; j_call: TRBJ1-3; clone_size: few; cdr3_aa: CAISAGTVSGNTIYF; cdr3_nt: TGTGCCATCAGCGCAGGGACAGTCAGTGGAAACACCATATATTTT
v_call: TRBV29-1; d_call: TRBD2; j_call: TRBJ2-1; clone_size: NA; cdr3_aa: CSVEVVNYGEGQFF; cdr3_nt: TGCAGCGTTGAAGTAGTAAACTACGGGGAGGGGCAGTTCTTC
v_call: TRBV7-9; d_call: NA; j_call: TRBJ1-1; clone_size: NA; cdr3_aa: CASSLVGGGKTEAFF; cdr3_nt: TGTGCCAGCAGCTTAGTAGGCGGGGGCAAGACTGAAGCTTTCTTT
v_call: TRBV2; d_call: TRBD1; j_call: TRBJ1-6; clone_size: NA; cdr3_aa: CASSEGRGHNSPLHF; cdr3_nt: TGTGCCAGCAGTGAAGGCAGGGGGCACAATTCACCCCTCCACTTT
v_call: TRBV19; d_call: NA; j_call: TRBJ1-6; clone_size: few; cdr3_aa: CASSKHSPAGGVDSPLHF; cdr3_nt: TGTGCCAGTAGTAAGCACTCCCCCGCTGGGGGCGTTGATTCACCCCTCCACTTT
v_call: TRBV9; d_call: NA; j_call: TRBJ2-3; clone_size: few; cdr3_aa: CASSVGRGTDTQYF; cdr3_nt: TGTGCCAGCAGCGTAGGGAGGGGTACAGATACGCAGTATTTT
v_call: TRBV2; d_call: TRBD2; j_call: TRBJ2-2; clone_size: NA; cdr3_aa: CASRGGPFTGELFF; cdr3_nt: TGTGCCAGCAGGGGAGGGCCCTTCACCGGGGAGCTGTTTTTT